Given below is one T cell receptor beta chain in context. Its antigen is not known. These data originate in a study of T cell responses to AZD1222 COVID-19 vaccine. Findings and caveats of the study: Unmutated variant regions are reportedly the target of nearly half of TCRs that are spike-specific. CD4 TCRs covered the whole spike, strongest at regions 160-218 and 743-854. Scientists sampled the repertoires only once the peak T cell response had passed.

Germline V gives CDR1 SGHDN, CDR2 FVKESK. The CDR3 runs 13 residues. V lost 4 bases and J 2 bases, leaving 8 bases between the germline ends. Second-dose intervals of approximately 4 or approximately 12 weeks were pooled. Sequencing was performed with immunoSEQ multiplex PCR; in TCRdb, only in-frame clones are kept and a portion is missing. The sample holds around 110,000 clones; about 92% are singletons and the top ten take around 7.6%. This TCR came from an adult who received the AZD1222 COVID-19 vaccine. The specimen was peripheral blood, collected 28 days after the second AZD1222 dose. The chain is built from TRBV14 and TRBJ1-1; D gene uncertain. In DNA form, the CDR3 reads TGTGCCAGCAGCCCGGGGATAAACACTGAAGCTTTCTTT. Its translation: CASSPGINTEAFF.